Sequencing of this TCR beta chain was carried out in a study of vaccination and CD4 T cells after COVID-19. Trimming took 2 bases from V and 0 from J, leaving 6 bases between them. The CDR3 length is 14 residues. Germline CDR1 and CDR2: LNHDA and SQIVND (reference sequence). A remark on this clonotype: Its target is unknown.

The treatment here: approximately 10-day PBMC culture with coronavirus spike peptide pools or control peptides (ViraFEST assay). Cultured CD4+ T cell DNA underwent sequencing with the Oncomine TCR Beta short-read assay. One entry per CDR3 protein, called by TCRdb with MiXCR from the PCR reads. The table lists some 15,000 distinct CDR3 sequences, approximately 50% of them singletons. Sequenced material: CD4+ T cells from blood, cultured in vitro. This receptor was identified in a human donor who had recovered from COVID-19. The J gene is TRBJ2-3, the V gene TRBV19; no reliable D call. The chain's CDR3 is CASSIQRSTDTQYF. The CDR3 region has the DNA TGTGCCAGTAGTATACAGAGGAGCACAGATACGCAGTATTTT.